This T cell receptor (beta chain) was sequenced during a study of blood T cell repertoires in COVID-19. This table comes from immunoSEQ multiplex PCR, and its TCRdb copy is limited to in-frame clones, with some not included. Among around 30,000 clones listed, 90% were seen once. Sequenced sample: peripheral blood. The clonotype comes from a man between 65 and 79 years old with active or convalescent COVID-19.

The CDR3 sequence is CAWGGPRTDTQYF. As DNA, the CDR3 is TGTGCCTGGGGGGGGCCCCGCACAGATACGCAGTATTTT. The J gene is TRBJ2-3, the V gene TRBV30, with D perhaps given as TRBD1 or TRBD2 (6 bases each). The germline V gene encodes CDR1 GTSNPN and CDR2 SVGIG (reference sequence). This CDR3 region has 13 residues. V lost 5 bases and J 1 base, leaving 10 bases between the germline ends. Combining the CDR3 with reference TRBV30 and TRBJ2-3 gives the whole variable domain SQTIHQWPATLVQPVGSPLSLECTVEGTSNPNLYWYRQAAGRGLQLLFYSVGIGQISSEVPQNLSASRPQDRQFILSSKKLLLSDSGFYLCAWGGPRTDTQYFGPGTRLTVL.